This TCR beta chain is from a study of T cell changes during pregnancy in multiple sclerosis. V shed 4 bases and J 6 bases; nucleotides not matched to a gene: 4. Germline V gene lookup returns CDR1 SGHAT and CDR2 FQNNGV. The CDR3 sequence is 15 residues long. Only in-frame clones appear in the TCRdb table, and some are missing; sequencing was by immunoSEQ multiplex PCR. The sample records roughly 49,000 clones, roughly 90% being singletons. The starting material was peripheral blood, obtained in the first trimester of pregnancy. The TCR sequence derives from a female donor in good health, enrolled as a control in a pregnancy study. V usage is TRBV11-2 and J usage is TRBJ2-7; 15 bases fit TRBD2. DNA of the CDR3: TGTGCCAGCAGCTCGGGACTAGCGGGGGGATCCGAGCAGTACTTC. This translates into CASSSGLAGGSEQYF.